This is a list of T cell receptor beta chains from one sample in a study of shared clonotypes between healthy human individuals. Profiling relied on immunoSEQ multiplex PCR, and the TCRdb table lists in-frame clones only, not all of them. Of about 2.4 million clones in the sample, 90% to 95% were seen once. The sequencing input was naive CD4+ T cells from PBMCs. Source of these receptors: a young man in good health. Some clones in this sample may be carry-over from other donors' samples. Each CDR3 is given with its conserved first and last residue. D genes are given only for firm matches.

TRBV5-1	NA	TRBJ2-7	CAAGDPQGEQYF	TGCGCCGCCGGGGACCCCCAGGGCGAGCAGTACTTC
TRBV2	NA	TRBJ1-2	CASSEGGQVNGYTF	TGTGCCAGCAGTGAGGGGGGGCAGGTCAATGGCTACACCTTC
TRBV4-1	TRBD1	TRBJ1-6	CASSRLGQPLAKSPLHF	TGCGCCAGCAGCCGCCTGGGACAGCCCCTCGCTAAATCACCCCTCCACTTT
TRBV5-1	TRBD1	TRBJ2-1	CASSFTGVDEQFF	TGCGCCAGCAGCTTCACAGGGGTGGATGAGCAGTTCTTC
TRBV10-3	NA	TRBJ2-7	CAISAGQAYEQYF	TGTGCCATCAGTGCGGGACAAGCCTACGAGCAGTACTTC
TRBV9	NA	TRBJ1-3	CASSVVSRSGNTIYF	TGTGCCAGCAGCGTAGTAAGTCGCTCTGGAAACACCATATATTTT
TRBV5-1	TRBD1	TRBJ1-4	CASSPSTGVNEKLFF	TGCGCCAGCAGCCCCTCCACAGGGGTCAATGAAAAACTGTTTTTT
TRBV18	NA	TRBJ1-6	CASSSTHGGNSPLHF	TGTGCCAGCTCATCCACTCACGGGGGAAATTCACCCCTCCACTTT
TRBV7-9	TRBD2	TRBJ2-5	CASSGRSGRAYWETQYF	TGTGCCAGCAGCGGTCGAAGCGGGAGGGCCTATTGGGAGACCCAGTACTTC
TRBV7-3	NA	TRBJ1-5	CASSLTFGGDSNQPQHF	TGTGCCAGCAGCTTAACGTTCGGGGGAGATAGCAATCAGCCCCAGCATTTT
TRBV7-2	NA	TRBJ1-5	CASSLDSWQPQHF	TGTGCCAGCAGCTTAGATAGCTGGCAGCCCCAGCATTTT
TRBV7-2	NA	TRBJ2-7	CATHSPLALSYEQYF	TGTGCCACCCATTCCCCCTTAGCGTTAAGTTACGAGCAGTACTTC
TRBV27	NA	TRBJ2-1	CASSVYRTIGNVEQFF	TGTGCCAGCAGTGTTTACAGGACTATTGGCAATGTTGAGCAGTTCTTC
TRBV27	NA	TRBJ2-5	CASSLVPGVETQYF	TGTGCCAGCAGTTTGGTGCCGGGGGTCGAGACCCAGTACTTC
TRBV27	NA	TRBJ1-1	CASSPGPTDTEAFF	TGTGCCAGCAGTCCGGGACCCACAGACACTGAAGCTTTCTTT
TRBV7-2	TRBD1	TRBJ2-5	CASSAGQGQVQYF	TGTGCCAGCAGCGCGGGACAGGGACAGGTCCAGTACTTC
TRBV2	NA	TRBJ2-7	CASSLQGGTYEQYF	TGTGCCAGCAGCTTACAGGGGGGGACCTACGAGCAGTACTTC
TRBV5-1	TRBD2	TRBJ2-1	CASSLGLAGVNEQFF	TGCGCCAGCAGCTTGGGGCTAGCGGGAGTGAATGAGCAGTTCTTC
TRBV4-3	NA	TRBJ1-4	CASSQGGIGEKLFF	TGCGCCAGCAGCCAAGGAGGGATAGGAGAAAAACTGTTTTTT
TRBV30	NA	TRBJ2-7	CAWSSRRDDTYEQYF	TGTGCCTGGAGTTCCCGGAGGGACGACACCTACGAGCAGTACTTC
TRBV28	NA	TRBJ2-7	CASSLRGSYEQYF	TGTGCCAGCAGTTTGAGGGGTTCCTACGAGCAGTACTTC
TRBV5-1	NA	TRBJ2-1	CASSPGGGGSYNEQFF	TGCGCCAGCAGCCCGGGGGGCGGGGGCTCCTACAATGAGCAGTTCTTC
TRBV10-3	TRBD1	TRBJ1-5	CAISARQGAQPQHF	TGTGCCATCAGTGCGCGACAGGGCGCTCAGCCCCAGCATTTT
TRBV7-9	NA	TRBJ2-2	CASSLVRTANTGELFF	TGTGCCAGCAGCTTAGTACGGACGGCGAACACCGGGGAGCTGTTTTTT
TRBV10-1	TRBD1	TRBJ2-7	CASSGNPGTGGNYEQYF	TGCGCCAGCAGTGGTAACCCAGGGACAGGGGGCAACTACGAGCAGTACTTC
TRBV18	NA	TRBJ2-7	CASSPGNDRWREQYF	TGTGCCAGCTCACCAGGGAACGACAGATGGCGCGAGCAGTACTTT
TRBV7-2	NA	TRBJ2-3	CASSLRPGPDTQYF	TGTGCCAGCAGCCTTAGGCCGGGGCCAGATACGCAGTATTTT
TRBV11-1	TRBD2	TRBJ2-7	CASSLLAGGPYEQYF	TGTGCCAGCAGCTTACTCGCGGGAGGCCCCTACGAGCAGTACTTC
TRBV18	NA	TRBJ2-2	CASSHPLSWPFSGGTNTGELFF	TGTGCCAGCTCACATCCGCTGTCTTGGCCGTTCTCGGGCGGAACGAACACCGGGGAGCTGTTTTTT
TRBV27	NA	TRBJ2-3	CASSPRGRGTDTQYF	TGTGCCAGCAGTCCTCGGGGACGGGGCACAGATACGCAGTATTTT
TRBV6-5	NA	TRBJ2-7	CASSRDRSIAYEQYF	TGTGCCAGCAGCCGTGACAGGTCGATCGCCTACGAGCAGTACTTC
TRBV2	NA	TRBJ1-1	CASSEQGLMAEAFF	TGTGCCAGCAGTGAACAGGGGTTGATGGCTGAAGCTTTCTTT
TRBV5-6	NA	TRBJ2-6	CASSLTTGPSGANVLTF	TGTGCCAGCAGCCTAACCACAGGTCCCTCTGGGGCCAACGTCCTGACTTTC
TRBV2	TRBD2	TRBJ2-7	CASSEGSGRSYEQYF	TGTGCCAGCAGTGAGGGTAGCGGGAGATCCTACGAGCAGTACTTC
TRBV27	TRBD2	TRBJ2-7	CASSLRGLAPLNYEQYF	TGTGCCAGCAGTTTACGGGGACTAGCGCCTTTAAACTACGAGCAGTACTTC